A single sample is the source of the 30 T cell receptor beta chains below, sequenced in a study of graft-versus-host responses after intestinal transplantation. Here immunoSEQ multiplex PCR was the method, and the copy in TCRdb shows in-frame clones only, minus some. The sample contains 12,000 or so clones, roughly 92% of which appear only once. The time point here: postoperative day 105 after intestinal transplantation (dayNNNN = postoperative day). The sample in question was PBMCs, obtained 105 days after intestinal transplantation. The source is a human patient who received an intestinal transplant, so some T cells may come from the graft donor.

The V gene is TRBV30, the J gene TRBJ2-1, with 7 bases fitting TRBD1. V gave up 0 bases and J gave up 3 bases; unmatched junction bases: 5. Germline loops: CDR1 GTSNPN, CDR2 SVGIG (reference sequence). The CDR3 has 15 residues. The CDR3 reads CAWSVGQVNYNEQFF. For the CDR3, the DNA is TGTGCCTGGAGTGTAGGACAGGTGAACTACAATGAGCAGTTCTTC.

The J gene is TRBJ2-1, the V gene TRBV5-4; D not resolved. The CDR3 covers 15 residues. Germline values: CDR1 SGHNT, CDR2 YYREEE (reference sequence). V was clipped by 1 base and J by 0 bases, with 8 bases between them. The CDR3 bases are TGTGCCAGCAGCTTGAAGGGAAGCTCCTACAATGAGCAGTTCTTC. Its protein product is CASSLKGSSYNEQFF. The whole variable domain, remainder taken from reference TRBV5-4 and TRBJ2-1, is ETGVTQSPTHLIKTRGQQVTLRCSSQSGHNTVSWYQQALGQGPQFIFQYYREEENGRGNFPPRFSGLQFPNYSSELNVNALELDDSALYLCASSLKGSSYNEQFFGPGTRLTVL.

The chain uses TRBV9 and TRBJ2-1; 7 nucleotides agree with TRBD2. The CDR3 is made up of 19 amino acids. From germline, CDR1 is SGDLS and CDR2 YYNGEE. After removal of 1 base from V and 3 bases from J, the junction contained 16 bases not matched to a gene. The CDR3 nucleotides are TGTGCCAGCAGCGTACCCATGTACACCGGCGGGAGCGACTACAATGAGCAGTTCTTC. Translation gives CASSVPMYTGGSDYNEQFF.

The V call is TRBV29-1, the J call TRBJ1-1; D might be TRBD1 (6 bases). The germline V gene encodes CDR1 SQVTM and CDR2 ANQGSEA. CDR3 length: 13 amino acids. V lost 6 bases and J lost 3, with 14 bases in between. The CDR3 coding sequence is TGCAGCGTGCGTAGAAACAGGGACACTGAAGCTTTCTTT. It translates to CSVRRNRDTEAFF.

The V call is TRBV27, the J call TRBJ2-5; no reliable D call. This CDR3 comprises 14 residues. The ends were cut back, 7 bases at V and 1 base at J, with 13 bases in the middle. Germline V gene sequence: CDR1 MNHEY, CDR2 SMNVEV (reference sequence). The CDR3 coding sequence is TGTGCCAGCACGGCAGCAGGTTTCCAAGAGACCCAGTACTTC. Amino acid sequence: CASTAAGFQETQYF.

The chain links TRBV7-9 to TRBJ1-1; no definite D call. Per germline, CDR1 SEHNR and CDR2 FQNEAQ (reference sequence). Trimming took off 6 bases at V and 1 base at J, with 12 bases between the two ends. This CDR3 contains 14 residues. The DNA of the CDR3 is TGTGCCAGCAGGTTCCTTGAAGGGAACACTGAAGCTTTCTTT. Residues: CASRFLEGNTEAFF.

V usage is TRBV5-4 and J usage is TRBJ2-7; no firm D call. Trimming took 2 bases from V and 7 from J, leaving 13 bases between them. The CDR3 has 13 residues. Per the germline V gene, CDR1 is SGHNT and CDR2 is YYREEE (reference sequence). The DNA for the CDR3 is TGTGCCAGCAGCTTAGCCCATCTAGGAGAGCAGTACTTC. Amino acid sequence: CASSLAHLGEQYF.

The CDR3 region is CSARLNTEAFF. The CDR3 nucleotides read TGCAGTGCTAGATTGAACACTGAAGCTTTCTTT. V usage is TRBV20-1 and J usage is TRBJ1-1; D not certain. CDR1 and CDR2 from the germline V gene are DFQATT and SNEGSKA (reference sequence). The CDR3 is made up of 11 amino acids. The V and J ends lost 2 bases and 0 bases respectively, with 1 base between them.

J is TRBJ1-2 and V is TRBV18; D unresolved. CDR3 length: 13 residues. CDR1 is KGHSH and CDR2 is LQKENI in the germline V gene. V gave up 3 bases and J gave up 3 bases, with 8 bases separating them. The CDR3, as DNA: TGTGCCAGCTCACCTGGCGGGGACTATGGCTACACCTTC. This sequence encodes CASSPGGDYGYTF. Looking up the rest from reference TRBV18 and TRBJ1-2 gives the full variable domain: NAGVMQNPRHLVRRRGQEARLRCSPMKGHSHVYWYRQLPEEGLKFMVYLQKENIIDESGMPKERFSAEFPKEGPSILRIQQVVRGDSAAYFCASSPGGDYGYTFGSGTRLTVV.

The chain links TRBV5-1 to TRBJ2-3; D is possibly TRBD1 (5 bases). The germline gives CDR1 SGHRS, CDR2 YFSETQ. This CDR3 is built from 15 residues. Trimming took off 0 bases at V and 1 base at J, with 9 bases between the two ends. The DNA of the CDR3 is TGCGCCAGCAGCTTGGGCCTACAGGGCACAGATACGCAGTATTTT. Encoded protein: CASSLGLQGTDTQYF.

The CDR3 nucleotides are TGTGCCAGCAGCTTACTGACGGCTAATGAGCAGTTCTTC. Amino acid sequence: CASSLLTANEQFF. The rearrangement links TRBV7-2 to TRBJ2-1; unclear D gene. V was trimmed by 2 bases and J by 7 bases, leaving 9 bases between them. The CDR3 runs 13 residues. CDR1 and CDR2 (germline): SGHTA, FQGNSA. Filled out from reference TRBV7-2 and TRBJ2-1, the complete variable domain reads GAGVSQSPSNKVTEKGKDVELRCDPISGHTALYWYRQSLGQGLEFLIYFQGNSAPDKSGLPSDRFSAERTGGSVSTLTIQRTQQEDSAVYLCASSLLTANEQFFGPGTRLTVL.

Only a few counts were recorded for this clone. The chain recombines TRBV2 with TRBJ1-3; 9 bases are a match to TRBD1. CDR1 and CDR2 from the germline V gene are SNHLY and FYNNEI. V shed 10 bases, J shed 0 bases, and the junction held 7 bases outside the gene matches. The length of the CDR3 is 15 residues. The CDR3, as DNA: TGTGCCAACACTGACAGGGGGAACTCTGGAAACACCATATATTTT. Its protein product is CANTDRGNSGNTIYF.

This clone was counted once. The rearrangement joins TRBV12-1 to TRBJ1-4; TRBD1 is taken as the D call from the table, unchecked against the DNA. TRBV12-1 is an annotated pseudogene. The CDR3 loop spans 16 amino acids. CDR3 nucleotide sequence: TGTGCCAGCAGCTTTGGCGCAAGGGGGAAGAATGAAAAACTGTTTTTT. Residues: CASSFGARGKNEKLFF.

The V and J genes are TRBV11-2 and TRBJ2-1, with a tentative D call TRBD2 (6 bases). Germline CDR1 is SGHAT and CDR2 is FQNNGV. The CDR3 has 11 residues. V was cut by 5 bases and J by 10 bases, with 9 bases left in between. DNA of the CDR3: TGTGCCAGCAGCGACCGGGGGGAGCAGTTCTTC. This codes for CASSDRGEQFF.

CDR3 protein: CASNVLGETNVLTF. CDR3 in DNA: TGCGCCAGTAACGTCTTAGGGGAGACCAACGTCCTGACTTTC. The chain recombines TRBV5-1 with TRBJ2-6; tentatively, D is TRBD1 or TRBD2 (5 bases each). Germline-derived CDR1 and CDR2 are SGHRS and YFSETQ. The CDR3 is 14 amino acids. Trimming cost V 8 bases and J 8 bases, with 17 bases left between them.

Details on this clone: One junction end does not reproduce the germline sequence, and a read error may be involved. The CDR3 bases are TGTGCCAGCAGCTCCGGGACTAGCGGGATATGGAGCTTC. The encoded protein is CASSSGTSGIWSF. This chain connects TRBV9 to TRBJ2-7; TRBD2 aligns across 13 bases. Germline CDR1 reads SGDLS; CDR2 reads YYNGEE. The CDR3 runs to 13 residues.

In this sample, this clone turned up once. The chain links TRBV28 to TRBJ2-3, with TRBD1 matching 7 bases. Germline-derived CDR1 and CDR2 are MDHEN and SYDVKM. This CDR3 has 15 residues. Trimming cost V 4 bases and J 4 bases; bases outside gene matches: 8. This chain's CDR3 is CASSSTGEMPDTQYF. CDR3 DNA: TGTGCCAGCAGTTCAACAGGGGAAATGCCAGATACGCAGTATTTT.

The J gene is TRBJ1-1, the V gene TRBV7-2; 7 bases match TRBD1. Germline values: CDR1 SGHTA, CDR2 FQGNSA. Trimming cost V 4 bases and J 1 base; bases outside gene matches: 3. The CDR3 sequence is 14 residues long. The CDR3 DNA is TGTGCCAGCAGCTACGGACAGGCGAACACTGAAGCTTTCTTT. Amino acid sequence: CASSYGQANTEAFF.

The gene calls are TRBV6-5 and TRBJ1-1; 9 bases agree with TRBD1. Per germline, CDR1 MNHEY and CDR2 SVGAGI. The junction had 6 bases not matched to a gene; V was cut back by 8 bases and J by 11 bases. The CDR3 is made up of 11 amino acids. This CDR3 is CASVAGQGAFF. In DNA, the CDR3 is TGTGCCAGCGTGGCCGGACAGGGGGCTTTCTTT.

This chain links TRBV19 with TRBJ1-1; D not resolved. Germline CDR1 and CDR2: LNHDA and SQIVND (reference sequence). Trimming left V 6 bases short and J 0 bases short, with 8 bases between. The CDR3 is 13 amino acids. Here the CDR3 reads CASRGRMNTEAFF. The CDR3 nucleotides read TGTGCCAGTAGGGGTAGAATGAACACTGAAGCTTTCTTT. Full variable domain (outside the CDR3, taken from reference TRBV19 and TRBJ1-1): DGGITQSPKYLFRKEGQNVTLSCEQNLNHDAMYWYRQDPGQGLRLIYYSQIVNDFQKGDIAEGYSVSREKKESFPLTVTSAQKNPTAFYLCASRGRMNTEAFFGQGTRLTVV.

This sequence joins TRBV28 and TRBJ2-2; D gene uncertain. This CDR3 region has 11 residues. Deletions cut 5 bases from V and 5 bases from J, with 3 bases between. Germline V gives CDR1 MDHEN, CDR2 SYDVKM. The CDR3 spells CASSMTGELFF. DNA of the CDR3: TGTGCCAGCAGTATGACCGGGGAGCTGTTTTTT.

This sequence joins TRBV6-4 and TRBJ2-3; 10 bases map to TRBD2. The CDR3 has 16 residues. The V segment lost 5 bases and the J segment 4 bases; nucleotides outside the gene matches: 9. Germline assignment: CDR1 MRHNA and CDR2 SNTAGT. As DNA, the CDR3 is TGTGCCAGCAGTAATTTCAGCGGGGGGGGCCCAGATACGCAGTATTTT. Its translation: CASSNFSGGGPDTQYF.

The chain couples TRBV19 to TRBJ1-5, with D perhaps TRBD1 (5 bases). Germline values: CDR1 LNHDA, CDR2 SQIVND (reference sequence). CDR3 size: 13 residues. The V gene lost 3 bases and the J gene lost 4 bases, with 7 bases spanning the gap. CDR3 protein: CASSIWGNQPQHF. CDR3 nucleotide sequence: TGTGCCAGTAGTATTTGGGGGAATCAGCCCCAGCATTTT.

The chain couples TRBV5-4 to TRBJ2-4; 7 bases align to TRBD2. The CDR3 has 14 residues. With V trimmed by 5 bases and J by 0 bases, 2 bases remained unmatched. Per germline, CDR1 SGHNT and CDR2 YYREEE (reference sequence). Written as DNA, the CDR3 is TGTGCCAGCAGTAGCGGGCTAGCCAAAAACATTCAGTACTTC. Its protein product is CASSSGLAKNIQYF.

The chain couples TRBV27 to TRBJ2-3; the D gene is possibly TRBD2 (5 bases). The CDR3 is 15 residues long. V shed 1 base and J shed 4 bases, with 12 bases lying between them. CDR1 and CDR2 from the germline V gene are MNHEY and SMNVEV (reference sequence). CDR3 sequence: CASSLFGMDADTQYF. In DNA, the CDR3 is TGTGCCAGCAGTTTATTCGGGATGGATGCAGATACGCAGTATTTT.

In its sample, this clone was seen once. The rearrangement links TRBV19 to TRBJ2-7, with 10 bases fitting TRBD2. Germline CDR1 reads LNHDA; CDR2 reads SQIVND (reference sequence). Germline trimming cut 2 bases from V and 3 bases from J; bases unmatched to any gene: 1. The CDR3 totals 14 residues. The CDR3 is CASSIRTSGYEQYF. CDR3 nucleotide sequence: TGTGCCAGTAGTATACGGACTAGCGGCTACGAGCAGTACTTC.

V and J are TRBV11-2 and TRBJ1-1; D ambiguous. The V end lost 4 bases, the J end lost 0 bases, and 12 bases lay between the germline ends. CDR1 SGHAT and CDR2 FQNNGV come from the germline V gene. The CDR3 length is 15 residues. CDR3 bases: TGTGCCAGCAGCTCAGGCATCGGGCTGAACACTGAAGCTTTCTTT. Protein product: CASSSGIGLNTEAFF.

CDR3 sequence: CASSFQETQYF. DNA of the CDR3: TGTGCCAGCAGCTTCCAAGAGACCCAGTACTTC. The V call is TRBV7-9, the J call TRBJ2-5; D remains unclear. The CDR3 contains 11 residues. V dropped 3 bases and J dropped 1 base, with 0 bases sitting between them. Looked up from germline, CDR1 is SEHNR and CDR2 is FQNEAQ (reference sequence).

By share, this clone counts as large (0.1 to 1%). The rearrangement joins TRBV6-4 to TRBJ2-2; 7 bases line up with TRBD2. CDR1 MRHNA and CDR2 SNTAGT come from the germline V gene. The CDR3 contains 13 residues. Trimming took 2 bases from V and 6 from J; bases not matched to a gene: 0. The CDR3 DNA reads as TGTGCCAGCAGTGACGGGGGGGCCGGGGAGCTGTTTTTT. Translation: CASSDGGAGELFF.

The chain employs TRBV29-1 and TRBJ2-7; 7 nucleotides match TRBD1. Germline V gives CDR1 SQVTM, CDR2 ANQGSEA. Trimming removed 4 bases from V and 0 bases from J; junction bases left unmatched: 3. The CDR3 consists of 13 residues. The CDR3 here is CSVAGTVSYEQYF. CDR3 nucleotides: TGCAGCGTTGCCGGGACAGTCTCCTACGAGCAGTACTTC.